This TCR beta chain was identified during a study of early T cells in non-severe SARS-CoV-2 infection. Whole-study context: Sequenced bulk RNA came from whole blood that was unsorted, and chains were unpaired. Study-wide results and limits: VDJdb matches were skewed toward anti-spike CD8 T cell responses.

The CDR3 loop spans 14 amino acids. V was pared by 11 bases and J by 5 bases, with 13 bases of the junction left unmatched. Germline V gene lookup returns CDR1 ENHRY and CDR2 SYGVKD. This clonotype appeared a few times. The antigen is not known. Individual cDNA molecules each received unique molecular identifiers attached to them. Each CDR3 protein gets one entry after TCRdb re-called the 5' RACE reads with MiXCR. Among some 54,000 distinct CDR3 sequences listed, 9.5% to 11% were seen once. The receptor comes from an adult who was a healthcare worker with PCR-confirmed SARS-CoV-2 infection or an uninfected control (not recorded which). The sequenced sample was whole blood. The chain couples TRBV10-3 to TRBJ2-3, with 7 bases that match TRBD2. This chain's CDR3 is CAARGAGIGDTQYF. The CDR3 coding sequence is TGTGCCGCAAGGGGAGCGGGGATTGGAGATACGCAGTATTTT.